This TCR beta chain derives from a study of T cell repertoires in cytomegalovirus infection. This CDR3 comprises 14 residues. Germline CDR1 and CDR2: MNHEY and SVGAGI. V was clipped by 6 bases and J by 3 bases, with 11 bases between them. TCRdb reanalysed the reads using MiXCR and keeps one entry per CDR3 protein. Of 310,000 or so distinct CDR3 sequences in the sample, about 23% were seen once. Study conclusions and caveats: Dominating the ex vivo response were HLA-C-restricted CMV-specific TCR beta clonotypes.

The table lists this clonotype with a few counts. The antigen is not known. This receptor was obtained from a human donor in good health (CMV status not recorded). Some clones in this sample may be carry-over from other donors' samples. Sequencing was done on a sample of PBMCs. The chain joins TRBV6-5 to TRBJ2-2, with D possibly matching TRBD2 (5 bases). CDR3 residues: CASRREIDTGELFF. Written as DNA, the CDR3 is TGTGCCAGCAGAAGGGAGATAGACACCGGGGAGCTGTTTTTT.